This TCR beta chain was found in a study of Graves' ophthalmopathy and Graves' hyperthyroidism. The study amplified TCR beta CDR3 regions using RNA transcripts. HTBI-primed first-round RT-PCR preceded second-round multiplex PCR. Each CDR3 protein gets one entry after TCRdb re-called the multiplex PCR reads with MiXCR. The sample yields a few hundred thousand distinct CDR3 sequences, 18% seen once. The CDR3 is made up of 13 amino acids. Trimming removed 1 base at V and 6 bases at J, with 10 bases between. Germline-derived CDR1 and CDR2 are SNHLY and FYNNEI. This clonotype was detected a few times. This clonotype originated in a young woman with Graves' ophthalmopathy. The chain uses TRBV2 and TRBJ2-7, with D possibly matching TRBD1 (6 bases). Sequencing was performed on peripheral blood. The CDR3 sequence: CASSEGGHGEQYF. CDR3 DNA: TGTGCCAGCAGTGAAGGGGGGCACGGCGAGCAGTACTTC. The whole variable domain, remainder taken from reference TRBV2 and TRBJ2-7, is EPEVTQTPSHQVTQMGQEVILRCVPISNHLYFYWYRQILGQKVEFLVSFYNNEISEKSEIFDDQFSVERPDGSNFTLKIRSTKLEDSAMYFCASSEGGHGEQYFGPGTRLTVT.